The subject of this entry is one T cell receptor (beta chain). Its target is unknown. The data are from a study of cytomegalovirus exposure and HLA in healthy donors. Study summary: There were about 85 million unique TCRs (from HLA-typed donors) in an early data release.

Study results and caveats: The study labeled 150 or so TCR beta chains cytomegalovirus-associated. Most TCR sequences were uncommon, yet certain public TCRs appeared in many donors. Within an earlier analysis, most TCR beta V segments proved productive either about 90% or about 30% of the time.

The CDR3 runs 17 residues. The ends were cut back, 4 bases at V and 5 bases at J, with 20 bases in the middle. 60 Vbeta and 13 Jbeta primers were used in PCR. TCRdb's copy holds only in-frame clones and misses some; the assay was immunoSEQ multiplex PCR. Here the sample spans roughly 66,000 clones, approximately 80% being singletons. The sequenced material came from PBMCs. The chain links TRBV23-1 to TRBJ1-4; weak D call: TRBD1 (5 bases). TRBV23-1 is an open reading frame, and its role is uncertain. The receptor comes from a man aged 18 to 30 in good health and CMV-seropositive. CDR3 loop: CASSPRQAQQANEKLFF. The CDR3 bases are TGCGCCAGCAGTCCTCGCCAGGCGCAACAGGCCAATGAAAAACTGTTTTTT.